This TCR beta chain is drawn from a study of blood T cell repertoires in COVID-19. Turning to the study itself: The United States, Italy and Spain supplied acute and convalescent COVID-19 samples.

In the study's own analysis: Amplified reference gene primers provided the basis for estimating nucleated cell counts. This table comes from immunoSEQ multiplex PCR, and its TCRdb copy is limited to in-frame clones, with some not included. D and trimming come from the DNA, and the V and J calls and clone size come from that table. The sample records almost 500,000 clones, 80% to 90% being singletons. V lost 0 bases, J lost 0 bases, and 2 bases stayed unmatched. The CDR3 length is 16 residues. Germline V gene lookup returns CDR1 LGHNA and CDR2 YNFKEQ. The sequenced sample consisted of PBMCs or T cells enriched from blood (not recorded which). J is TRBJ1-2 and V is TRBV4-2; 9 nucleotides match TRBD1. The sequence was collected from a woman aged 55-70 years who had recovered from COVID-19. This CDR3 reads CASSQEGQGSNYGYTF. The DNA for the CDR3 is TGTGCCAGCAGCCAAGAGGGACAGGGATCTAACTATGGCTACACCTTC.